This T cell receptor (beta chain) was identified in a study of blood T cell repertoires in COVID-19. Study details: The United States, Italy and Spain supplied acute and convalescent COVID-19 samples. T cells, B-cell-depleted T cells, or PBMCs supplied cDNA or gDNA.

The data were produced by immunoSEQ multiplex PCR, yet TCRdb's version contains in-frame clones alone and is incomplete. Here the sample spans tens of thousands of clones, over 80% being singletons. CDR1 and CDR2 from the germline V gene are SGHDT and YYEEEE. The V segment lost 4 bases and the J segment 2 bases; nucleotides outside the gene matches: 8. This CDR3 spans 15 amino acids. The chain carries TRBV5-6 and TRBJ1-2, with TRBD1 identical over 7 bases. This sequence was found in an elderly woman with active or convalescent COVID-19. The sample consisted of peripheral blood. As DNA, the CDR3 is TGTGCCAGCAGCCGCCTGACAGGGCCGAACTATGGCTACACCTTC. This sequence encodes CASSRLTGPNYGYTF.